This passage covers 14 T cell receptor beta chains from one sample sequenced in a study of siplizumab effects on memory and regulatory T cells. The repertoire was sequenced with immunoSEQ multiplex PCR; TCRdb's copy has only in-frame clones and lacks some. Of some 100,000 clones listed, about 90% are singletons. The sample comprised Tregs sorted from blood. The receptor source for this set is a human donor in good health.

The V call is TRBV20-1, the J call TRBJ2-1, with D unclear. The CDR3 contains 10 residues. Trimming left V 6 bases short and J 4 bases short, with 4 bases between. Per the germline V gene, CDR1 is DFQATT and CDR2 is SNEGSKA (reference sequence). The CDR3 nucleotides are TGCAGTGCGCTGTACAATGAGCAGTTCTTC. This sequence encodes CSALYNEQFF.

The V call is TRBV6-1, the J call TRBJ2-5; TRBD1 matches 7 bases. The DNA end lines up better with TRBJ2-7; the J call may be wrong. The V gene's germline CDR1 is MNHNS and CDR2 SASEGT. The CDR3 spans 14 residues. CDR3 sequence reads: CASMTRQGSYEQYF. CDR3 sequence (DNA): TGTGCCAGCATGACGCGACAGGGATCCTACGAGCAGTACTTC.

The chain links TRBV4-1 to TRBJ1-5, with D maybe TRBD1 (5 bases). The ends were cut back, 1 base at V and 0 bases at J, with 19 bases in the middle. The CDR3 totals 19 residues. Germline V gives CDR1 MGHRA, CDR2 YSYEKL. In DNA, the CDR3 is TGCGCCAGCAGCCAAGTCCTGGGAATGGGGGGAGTTAGCAATCAGCCCCAGCATTTT. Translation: CASSQVLGMGGVSNQPQHF.

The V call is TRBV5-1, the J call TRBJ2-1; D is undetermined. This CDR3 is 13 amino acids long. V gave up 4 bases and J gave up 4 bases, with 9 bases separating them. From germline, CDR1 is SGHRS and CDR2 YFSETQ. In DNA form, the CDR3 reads TGCGCCAGCAGCCCAAACACTTACAATGAGCAGTTCTTC. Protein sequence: CASSPNTYNEQFF.

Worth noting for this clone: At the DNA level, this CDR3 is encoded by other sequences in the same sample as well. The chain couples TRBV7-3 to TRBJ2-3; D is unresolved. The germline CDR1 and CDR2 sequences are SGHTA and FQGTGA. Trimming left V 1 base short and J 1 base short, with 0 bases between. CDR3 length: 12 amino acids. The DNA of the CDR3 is TGTGCCAGCAGCTTAAGCACAGATACGCAGTATTTT. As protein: CASSLSTDTQYF.

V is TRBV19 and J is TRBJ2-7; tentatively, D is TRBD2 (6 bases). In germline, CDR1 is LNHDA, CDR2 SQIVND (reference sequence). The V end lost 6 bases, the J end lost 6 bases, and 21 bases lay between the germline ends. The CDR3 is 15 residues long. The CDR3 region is CASSPPRGIGGEQYF. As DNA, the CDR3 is TGTGCCAGTAGCCCTCCCCGGGGAATCGGGGGCGAGCAGTACTTC.

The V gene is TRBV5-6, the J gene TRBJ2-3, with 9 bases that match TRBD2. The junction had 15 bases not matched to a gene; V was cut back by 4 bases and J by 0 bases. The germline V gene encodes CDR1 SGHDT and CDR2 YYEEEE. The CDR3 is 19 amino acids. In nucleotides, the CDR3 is TGTGCCAGCAGCCATCGTGGGGCTAGCGGGATCGCTAGCACAGATACGCAGTATTTT. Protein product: CASSHRGASGIASTDTQYF.

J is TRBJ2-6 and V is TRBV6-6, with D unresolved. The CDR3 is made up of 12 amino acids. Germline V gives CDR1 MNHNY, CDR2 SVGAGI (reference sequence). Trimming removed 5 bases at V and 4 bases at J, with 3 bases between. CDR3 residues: CASSRGANVLTF. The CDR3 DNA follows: TGTGCCAGCAGTCGGGGGGCCAACGTCCTGACTTTC.

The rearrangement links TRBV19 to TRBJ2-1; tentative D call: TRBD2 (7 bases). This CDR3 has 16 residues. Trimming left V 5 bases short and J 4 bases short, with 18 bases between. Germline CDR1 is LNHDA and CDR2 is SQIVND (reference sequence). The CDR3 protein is CASSALGGRGYNEQFF. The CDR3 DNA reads TGTGCCAGTAGTGCCCTCGGGGGGAGGGGGTACAATGAGCAGTTCTTC.

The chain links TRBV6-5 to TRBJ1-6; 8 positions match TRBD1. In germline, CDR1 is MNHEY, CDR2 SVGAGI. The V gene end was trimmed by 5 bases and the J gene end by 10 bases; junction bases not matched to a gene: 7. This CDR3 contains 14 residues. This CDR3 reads CASSSRGLVSPLHF. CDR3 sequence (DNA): TGTGCCAGCAGTAGCAGGGGGCTCGTGTCACCCCTCCACTTT.

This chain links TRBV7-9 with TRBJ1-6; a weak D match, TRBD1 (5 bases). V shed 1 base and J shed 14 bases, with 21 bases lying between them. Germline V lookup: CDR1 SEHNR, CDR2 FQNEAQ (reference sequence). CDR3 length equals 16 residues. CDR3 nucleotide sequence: TGTGCCAGCAGCTTAGGAAGCCGTAGGGAGGGGAGCTCCCTCCACTTT. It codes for CASSLGSRREGSSLHF.

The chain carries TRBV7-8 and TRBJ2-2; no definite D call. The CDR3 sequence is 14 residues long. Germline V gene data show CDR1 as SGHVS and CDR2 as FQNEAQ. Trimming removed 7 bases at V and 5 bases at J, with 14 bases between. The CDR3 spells CASIGSMRTGELFF. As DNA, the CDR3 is TGTGCCAGCATCGGAAGTATGAGGACCGGGGAGCTGTTTTTT.

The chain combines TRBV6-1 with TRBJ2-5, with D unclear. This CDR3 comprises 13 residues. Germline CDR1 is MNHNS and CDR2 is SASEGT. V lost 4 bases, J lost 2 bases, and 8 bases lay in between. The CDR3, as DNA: TGTGCCAGCAGTGGGGCAGTTCAAGAGACCCAGTACTTC. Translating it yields CASSGAVQETQYF.

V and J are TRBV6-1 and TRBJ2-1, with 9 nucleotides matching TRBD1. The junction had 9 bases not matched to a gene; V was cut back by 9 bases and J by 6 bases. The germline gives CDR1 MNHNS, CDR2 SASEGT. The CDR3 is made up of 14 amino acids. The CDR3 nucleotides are TGTGCCAGTACGCCGGGACAGGGTGGCAATGAGCAGTTCTTC. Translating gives CASTPGQGGNEQFF.